Below are 19 T cell receptor beta chains sequenced from a single sample in a study of identical twins. TCRdb itself ran the 5' RACE reads through MiXCR, one entry per CDR3 protein. The data contain about 520,000 distinct CDR3 sequences, approximately 22% of them singletons. This same sample was also taken into another study, of T cells expressing NK-cell markers.

Sequencing was carried out using CD4+ T cells sorted from blood. The receptors come from a woman aged 18-35 years in good health.

This sequence joins TRBV7-9 and TRBJ1-4; D unresolved. Germline V gene lookup returns CDR1 SEHNR and CDR2 FQNEAQ (reference sequence). The CDR3 contains 16 residues. V was pared by 0 bases and J by 7 bases, with 15 bases between. This CDR3 is CASSLARAVKSEKLFF. In DNA, the CDR3 is TGTGCCAGCAGCTTAGCCCGGGCGGTTAAGAGTGAAAAACTGTTTTTT.

This sequence joins TRBV6-5 and TRBJ1-1; a weak D match, TRBD1 (6 bases). The CDR3 extends over 14 amino acids. With 2 bases removed from V and 4 bases from J, the gap between germline ends came to 11 bases. Germline values: CDR1 MNHEY, CDR2 SVGAGI. The CDR3 spells CASSYNRDGTEAFF. Written as DNA, the CDR3 is TGTGCCAGCAGTTACAACAGGGATGGCACTGAAGCTTTCTTT.

The rearrangement joins TRBV20-1 to TRBJ2-3, with TRBD2 identical over 7 bases. Trimming removed 0 bases from V and 4 bases from J; junction bases left unmatched: 1. Germline V lookup: CDR1 DFQATT, CDR2 SNEGSKA (reference sequence). This CDR3 contains 13 residues. The CDR3 DNA follows: TGCAGTGCTAGAGATGGGGGGGCAGATACGCAGTATTTT. It encodes CSARDGGADTQYF.

This clonotype has a handful of counts. J is TRBJ2-1 and V is TRBV5-1, with D possibly being TRBD2 (5 bases). Germline values: CDR1 SGHRS, CDR2 YFSETQ. V was cut by 2 bases and J by 6 bases, with 12 bases left in between. The CDR3 extends over 14 amino acids. CDR3 amino acids: CASSFLALGNEQFF. The DNA for the CDR3 is TGCGCCAGCAGCTTTCTAGCACTTGGCAATGAGCAGTTCTTC.

This clonotype has just a few counts. The rearrangement joins TRBV11-1 to TRBJ2-4, with D perhaps matching TRBD1 (5 bases). CDR1 SGHAT and CDR2 FQDESV come from the germline V gene (reference sequence). CDR3 length: 18 residues. The ends were cut back, 1 base at V and 0 bases at J, with 16 bases in the middle. The CDR3 reads CASSLVQGGTLAKNIQYF. CDR3 nucleotide sequence: TGTGCCAGCAGCTTAGTTCAGGGTGGAACCCTAGCCAAAAACATTCAGTACTTC.

The chain links TRBV6-1 to TRBJ2-2; 11 bases match TRBD2. The J segment lost 4 bases and the V segment lost 10 bases, leaving 11 bases of the junction unmatched. Germline lookup yields CDR1 MNHNS and CDR2 SASEGT. The CDR3 consists of 16 residues. CDR3: CATFQVAGGPTGELFF. CDR3 DNA sequence: TGTGCCACCTTCCAGGTAGCGGGAGGGCCCACCGGGGAGCTGTTTTTT.

This clonotype came up a few times. The chain carries TRBV2 and TRBJ1-5; D not resolved. The germline V gene encodes CDR1 SNHLY and CDR2 FYNNEI. The CDR3 covers 13 residues. Trimming left V 4 bases short and J 0 bases short, with 4 bases between. CDR3 sequence reads: CASSGHSNQPQHF. CDR3 sequence (DNA): TGTGCCAGCAGTGGGCATAGCAATCAGCCCCAGCATTTT.

The chain has TRBV20-1 and TRBJ2-3; 11 positions match TRBD2. The junction had 4 bases not matched to a gene; V was cut back by 8 bases and J by 3 bases. Germline loops: CDR1 DFQATT, CDR2 SNEGSKA (reference sequence). This CDR3 is built from 13 residues. CDR3 region: CSSWTSGTDTQYF. In nucleotides, the CDR3 is TGCAGTTCTTGGACTAGCGGGACAGATACGCAGTATTTT.

J is TRBJ2-1 and V is TRBV7-2; D unclear. V was clipped by 2 bases and J by 13 bases, with 12 bases between them. Germline lookup yields CDR1 SGHTA and CDR2 FQGNSA. This CDR3 has 12 amino acids. CDR3 loop: CASSLNWHFQFF. For the CDR3, the DNA is TGTGCCAGCAGCTTAAATTGGCACTTTCAGTTCTTC. Filled out from reference TRBV7-2 and TRBJ2-1, the complete variable domain reads GAGVSQSPSNKVTEKGKDVELRCDPISGHTALYWYRQSLGQGLEFLIYFQGNSAPDKSGLPSDRFSAERTGGSVSTLTIQRTQQEDSAVYLCASSLNWHFQFFGPGTRLTVL.

The J gene is TRBJ1-6, the V gene TRBV10-3, with 9 bases fitting TRBD1. Germline trimming cut 6 bases from V and 8 bases from J; bases unmatched to any gene: 5. The CDR3 is 14 amino acids. Germline lookup yields CDR1 ENHRY and CDR2 SYGVKD. The CDR3 loop reads CAIRGTGFDSPLHF. DNA for the CDR3: TGTGCCATCAGGGGGACAGGGTTTGATTCACCCCTCCACTTT.

This clonotype came up a few times. The CDR3 does not end in the conserved phenylalanine or tryptophan, so this is likely a read error. No DNA is shown, since the ends of the CDR3 on it are uncertain; the CDR3 is the one TCRdb lists. The rearrangement joins TRBV10-1 to TRBJ2-7; the tabulated D call, TRBD1, remains unverified against the DNA. The CDR3 numbers 10 amino acids, ends counted. From germline, CDR1 is WNHNN and CDR2 SYGVQD (reference sequence). The CDR3 reads CASGLGQDPA.

This clonotype came up once. The V and J genes are TRBV7-6 and TRBJ2-1, with a tentative D call TRBD2 (7 bases). The germline gives CDR1 SGHVS, CDR2 FNYEAQ. The ends were cut back, 5 bases at V and 7 bases at J, with 18 bases in the middle. CDR3 length equals 15 residues. CDR3 DNA: TGTGCCAGCAGCCCGATAGGGGGGGCCGGTAATGAGCAGTTCTTC. It codes for CASSPIGGAGNEQFF.

J is TRBJ2-5 and V is TRBV18; D call uncertain. Germline V gene sequence: CDR1 KGHSH, CDR2 LQKENI. The CDR3 has 14 residues. The V and J ends lost 0 bases and 0 bases respectively, with 5 bases between them. CDR3 DNA sequence: TGTGCCAGCTCACCACCGTCCGACCAAGAGACCCAGTACTTC. It translates to CASSPPSDQETQYF. Based on the CDR3 plus reference TRBV18 and TRBJ2-5, the full variable domain is NAGVMQNPRHLVRRRGQEARLRCSPMKGHSHVYWYRQLPEEGLKFMVYLQKENIIDESGMPKERFSAEFPKEGPSILRIQQVVRGDSAAYFCASSPPSDQETQYFGPGTRLLVL.

The chain carries TRBV20-1 and TRBJ2-1; D remains unclear. The length of the CDR3 is 12 residues. V lost 3 bases and J 6 bases, leaving 9 bases between the germline ends. Germline CDR1 and CDR2: DFQATT and SNEGSKA (reference sequence). CDR3 residues: CSASPTVNEQFF. The CDR3 region has the DNA TGCAGTGCTAGCCCGACTGTCAATGAGCAGTTCTTC.

J is TRBJ2-2 and V is TRBV3-1; no clear D. The CDR3 consists of 15 residues. The V gene's germline CDR1 is LGHDT and CDR2 YNNKEL (reference sequence). The V gene lost 4 bases and the J gene lost 4 bases, with 13 bases spanning the gap. CDR3 DNA: TGTGCCAGCAGCCCCCTTTTTGCGGCCACCGGGGAGCTGTTTTTT. This sequence encodes CASSPLFAATGELFF.

CDR3 residues: CASSQGGRSTDTQYF. DNA for the CDR3: TGCGCCAGCAGCCAAGGGGGCAGAAGCACAGATACGCAGTATTTT. The V call is TRBV4-3, the J call TRBJ2-3; a possible D gene is TRBD1 (5 bases). The CDR3 is 15 amino acids. CDR1 and CDR2 from the germline V gene are LGHNA and YSLEER. Trimming stripped 1 base from V and 0 bases from J, with 8 bases between.

This chain uses TRBV18 with TRBJ2-7; 7 bases are a match to TRBD1. Trimming at V came to 1 base and at J to 3 bases, leaving 12 bases not matched to a gene. The V gene's germline CDR1 is KGHSH and CDR2 LQKENI. The CDR3 is 17 residues long. CDR3 DNA: TGTGCCAGCTCACCACGTGGGACCAGGGACAGCCACTACGAGCAGTACTTC. This sequence encodes CASSPRGTRDSHYEQYF.

The chain couples TRBV27 to TRBJ2-1; 9 bases line up with TRBD2. The CDR3 contains 16 residues. The germline V gene has CDR1 MNHEY and CDR2 SMNVEV (reference sequence). J lost 2 bases, V lost 6 bases, and 8 bases had no gene match. This chain's CDR3 is CASSSWRGGAYNEQFF. The CDR3 nucleotides are TGTGCCAGCAGCTCATGGCGGGGGGGGGCCTACAATGAGCAGTTCTTC.

This chain uses TRBV24-1 with TRBJ2-5; TRBD1 aligns across 7 bases. Looked up from germline, CDR1 is KGHDR and CDR2 is SFDVKD. There are 13 residues in the CDR3. V lost 9 bases to trimming and J lost 3 bases; unmatched junction nucleotides: 6. The CDR3 protein is CATGDSDEETQYF. The DNA of the CDR3 is TGTGCCACCGGGGACAGCGATGAAGAGACCCAGTACTTC.